This entry describes one T cell receptor (beta chain). What it recognizes is unknown. This specimen comes from a study of blood T cells in healthy people across ages. General study points: Donors of long life had a larger count of naive CD4+ cells and greater diversity than aged donors. Naive T cell percentage showed a strong correlation with TCR beta diversity. Roughly linear declines in TCR beta diversity per million T cells occurred with age.

The CDR3 has 12 residues. V was cut by 11 bases and J by 2 bases, with 13 bases left in between. Germline V gene lookup returns CDR1 MNHEY and CDR2 SVGAGI. Together with a sample-barcoded 5' primer, a J-beta primer mix was included in a second PCR lasting roughly 6 to 12 cycles. Each CDR3 protein is one row after TCRdb ran MiXCR on the 5' RACE reads. Counted here are about 1.8 million distinct CDR3 sequences, around half occurring once; the ten biggest clones make up around 2.1%. The specimen was blood. The clonotype was recovered from a woman aged 40 to 50 in good health. The chain carries TRBV6-5 and TRBJ2-7; a possible D gene is TRBD2 (6 bases). The CDR3 protein is CAVGRGPYEQYF. CDR3 sequence (DNA): TGTGCCGTTGGGCGGGGACCCTACGAGCAGTACTTC.